This TCR beta chain is from a study of blood T cell repertoires in COVID-19. Study overall: Samples taken during acute and convalescent COVID-19 were collected in the United States, Italy and Spain. T cells, B-cell-depleted T cells, or PBMCs provided the cDNA or gDNA that served as material.

This clone was counted a single time. Per the original methods: Amplified reference gene primers provided the basis for estimating nucleated cell counts. Profiling relied on immunoSEQ multiplex PCR, and the TCRdb table lists in-frame clones only, not all of them. V and J calls and clone size follow that table, whereas D and trimming were derived from the DNA. The sample records tens of thousands of clones, more than 75% being singletons. The CDR3 runs 15 residues. Germline V CDR1 and CDR2: SGDLS, YYNGEE. V was shortened by 2 bases and J by 10 bases, with 19 bases between the two germline ends. This sequence was found in a man aged 50-59 years with active COVID-19. The gene calls are TRBV9 and TRBJ2-4; a weak D match, TRBD2 (6 bases). Material for sequencing was peripheral blood. In DNA form, the CDR3 reads TGTGCCAGCAGCGTGACAGACCGCCCGGAGGGGATTCAGTACTTC. It encodes CASSVTDRPEGIQYF.